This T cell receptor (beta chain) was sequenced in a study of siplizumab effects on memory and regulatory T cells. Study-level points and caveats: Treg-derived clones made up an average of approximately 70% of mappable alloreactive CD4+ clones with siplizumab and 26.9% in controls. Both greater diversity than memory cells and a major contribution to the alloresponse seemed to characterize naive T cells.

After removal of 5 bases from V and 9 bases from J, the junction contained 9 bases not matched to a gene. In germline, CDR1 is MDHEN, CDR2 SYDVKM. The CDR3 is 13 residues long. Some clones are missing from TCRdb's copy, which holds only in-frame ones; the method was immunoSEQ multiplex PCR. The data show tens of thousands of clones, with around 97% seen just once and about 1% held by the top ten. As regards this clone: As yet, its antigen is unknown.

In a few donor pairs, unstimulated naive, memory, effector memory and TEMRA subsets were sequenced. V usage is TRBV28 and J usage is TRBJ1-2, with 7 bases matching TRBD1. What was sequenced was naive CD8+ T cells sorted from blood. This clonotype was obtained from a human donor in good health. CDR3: CASSTRDSRSYTF. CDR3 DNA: TGTGCCAGCAGTACGCGGGACAGTCGGAGCTACACCTTC.